This TCR beta chain was profiled in a study of vaccination effects on CD4 cells after COVID-19. Findings of the study overall: The study had few convalescent patients and no early post-infection timepoints.

Within the ViraFEST assay, antigen-specific CD4+ T cells underwent expansion with viral peptide pools prior to sequencing. The authors isolated CD4+ T cells after around 11 days of culture. Vaccination of participants consisted of two doses of either the BNT162b2 or mRNA-1273 vaccine. Germline V gene data show CDR1 as MGHRA and CDR2 as YSYEKL. The CDR3 runs 15 residues. Trimming cost V 2 bases and J 2 bases; bases outside gene matches: 4. Points on this clone: The target antigen is unknown.

TCRdb's table, derived via immunoSEQ multiplex PCR, lists solely in-frame clones and lacks some. The table shows 25,000 to 35,000 clones, with around 80% occurring only once. The V and J genes are TRBV4-1 and TRBJ1-1, with TRBD1 identical over 8 bases. The clonotype comes from a human donor who received a COVID-19 vaccine. Some clones in this sample may be carry-over from other donors' samples. The sample in question was CD4+ T cells from PBMCs cultured with HCoV-NL63 spike peptides, obtained after COVID-19 vaccination. The CDR3 nucleotides are TGCGCCAGCAGCCAAAGGGGACAGGTAAACACTGAAGCTTTCTTT. Translating it yields CASSQRGQVNTEAFF.